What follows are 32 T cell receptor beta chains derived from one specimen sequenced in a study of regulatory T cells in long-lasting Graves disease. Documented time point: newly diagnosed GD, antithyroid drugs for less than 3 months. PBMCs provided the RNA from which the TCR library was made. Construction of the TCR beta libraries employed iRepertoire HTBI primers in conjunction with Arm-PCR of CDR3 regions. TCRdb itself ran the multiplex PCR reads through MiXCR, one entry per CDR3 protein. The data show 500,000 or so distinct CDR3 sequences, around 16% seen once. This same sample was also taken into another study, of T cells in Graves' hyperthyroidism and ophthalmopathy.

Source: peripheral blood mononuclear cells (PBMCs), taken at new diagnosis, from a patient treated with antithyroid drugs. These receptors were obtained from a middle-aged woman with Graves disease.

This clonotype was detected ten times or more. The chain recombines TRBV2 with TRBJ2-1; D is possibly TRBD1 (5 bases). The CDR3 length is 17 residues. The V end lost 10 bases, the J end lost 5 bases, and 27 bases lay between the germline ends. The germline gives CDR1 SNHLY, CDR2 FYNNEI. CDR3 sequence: CATQLAGLPKVHNEQFF. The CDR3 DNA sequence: TGTGCCACCCAATTAGCAGGGTTACCAAAAGTACACAATGAGCAGTTCTTC.

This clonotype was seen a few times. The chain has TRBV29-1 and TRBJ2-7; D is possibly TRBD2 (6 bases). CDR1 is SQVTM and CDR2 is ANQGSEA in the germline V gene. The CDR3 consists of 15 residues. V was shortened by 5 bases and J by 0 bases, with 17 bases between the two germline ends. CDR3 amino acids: CSVRGGGWSSYEQYF. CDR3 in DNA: TGCAGCGTTCGGGGTGGGGGGTGGAGCTCCTACGAGCAGTACTTC.

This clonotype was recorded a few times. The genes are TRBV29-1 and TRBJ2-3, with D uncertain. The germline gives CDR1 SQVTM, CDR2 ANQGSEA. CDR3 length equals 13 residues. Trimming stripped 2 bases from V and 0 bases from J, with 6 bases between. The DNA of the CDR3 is TGCAGCGTTGAACAGCCTAGCACAGATACGCAGTATTTT. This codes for CSVEQPSTDTQYF.

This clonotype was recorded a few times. Here the CDR3 DNA reads TGTGCCAGCAGCCCCCTGGCGGGGGGGCCAGGAGGCGGGGAGCTGTTTTTT. Amino acid sequence: CASSPLAGGPGGGELFF. V is TRBV5-6 and J is TRBJ2-2; TRBD2 matches 9 bases. The germline gives CDR1 SGHDT, CDR2 YYEEEE. V shed 4 bases, J shed 7 bases, and the junction held 14 bases outside the gene matches. This CDR3 comprises 17 residues.

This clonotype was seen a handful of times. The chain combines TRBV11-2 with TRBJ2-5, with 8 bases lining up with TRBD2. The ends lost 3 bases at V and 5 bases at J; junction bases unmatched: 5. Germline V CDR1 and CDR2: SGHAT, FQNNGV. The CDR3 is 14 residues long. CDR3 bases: TGTGCCAGCAGCTTCCGCTCGGGGGGGGAGACCCAGTACTTC. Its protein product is CASSFRSGGETQYF. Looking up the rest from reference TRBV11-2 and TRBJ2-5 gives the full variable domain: EAGVAQSPRYKIIEKRQSVAFWCNPISGHATLYWYQQILGQGPKLLIQFQNNGVVDDSQLPKDRFSAERLKGVDSTLKIQPAKLEDSAVYLCASSFRSGGETQYFGPGTRLLVL.

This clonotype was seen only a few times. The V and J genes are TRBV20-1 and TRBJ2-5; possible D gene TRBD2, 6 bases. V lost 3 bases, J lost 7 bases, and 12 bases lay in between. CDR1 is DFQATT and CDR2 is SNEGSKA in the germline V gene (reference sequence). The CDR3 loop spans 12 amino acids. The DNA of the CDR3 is TGCAGTGCTAGTTGGGTGGAGGGGACCCAGTACTTC. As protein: CSASWVEGTQYF.

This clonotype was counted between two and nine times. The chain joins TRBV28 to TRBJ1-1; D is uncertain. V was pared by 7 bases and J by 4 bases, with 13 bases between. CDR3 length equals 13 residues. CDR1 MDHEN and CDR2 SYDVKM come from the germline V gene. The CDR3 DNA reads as TGTGCCAGCACCCTCTCGTCTGGCACTGAAGCTTTCTTT. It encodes CASTLSSGTEAFF.

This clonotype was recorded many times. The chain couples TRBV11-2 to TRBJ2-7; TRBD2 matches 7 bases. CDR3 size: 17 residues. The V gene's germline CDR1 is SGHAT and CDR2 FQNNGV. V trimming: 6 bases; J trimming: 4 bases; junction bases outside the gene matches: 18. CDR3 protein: CASRDIKTSIITYEQYF. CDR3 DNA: TGTGCCAGCAGGGATATAAAGACTAGCATAATCACGTACGAGCAGTACTTC.

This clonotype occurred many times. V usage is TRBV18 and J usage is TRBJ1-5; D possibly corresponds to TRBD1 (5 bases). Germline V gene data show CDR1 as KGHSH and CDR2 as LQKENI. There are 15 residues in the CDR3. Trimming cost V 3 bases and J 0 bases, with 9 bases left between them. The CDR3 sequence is CASSPRDGSNQPQHF. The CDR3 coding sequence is TGTGCCAGCTCACCCCGGGACGGTAGCAATCAGCCCCAGCATTTT.

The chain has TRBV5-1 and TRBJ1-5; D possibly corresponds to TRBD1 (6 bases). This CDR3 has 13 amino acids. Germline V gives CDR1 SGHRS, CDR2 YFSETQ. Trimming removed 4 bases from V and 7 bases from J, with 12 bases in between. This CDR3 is CASSETGWQPQHF. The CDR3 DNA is TGCGCCAGCAGCGAAACAGGGTGGCAGCCCCAGCATTTT.

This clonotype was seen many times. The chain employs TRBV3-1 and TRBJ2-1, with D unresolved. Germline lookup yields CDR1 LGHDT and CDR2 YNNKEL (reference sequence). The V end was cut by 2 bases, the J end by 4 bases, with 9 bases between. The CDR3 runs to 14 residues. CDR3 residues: CASSQRGWYNEQFF. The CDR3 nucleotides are TGTGCCAGCAGCCAAAGAGGTTGGTACAATGAGCAGTTCTTC.

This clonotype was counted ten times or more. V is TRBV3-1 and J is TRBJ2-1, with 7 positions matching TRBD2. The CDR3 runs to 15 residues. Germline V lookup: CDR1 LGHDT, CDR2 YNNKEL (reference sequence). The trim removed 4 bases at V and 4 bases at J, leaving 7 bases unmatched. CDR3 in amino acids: CASSPREAPYNEQFF. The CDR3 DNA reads TGTGCCAGCAGCCCTCGGGAGGCCCCATACAATGAGCAGTTCTTC.

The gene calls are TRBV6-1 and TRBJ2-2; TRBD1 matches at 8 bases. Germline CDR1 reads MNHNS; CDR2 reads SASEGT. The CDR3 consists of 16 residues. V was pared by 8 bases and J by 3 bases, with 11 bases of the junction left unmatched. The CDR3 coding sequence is TGTGCCAGCCGTCCGACAGGGGCGAGCTACACCGGGGAGCTGTTTTTT. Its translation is CASRPTGASYTGELFF.

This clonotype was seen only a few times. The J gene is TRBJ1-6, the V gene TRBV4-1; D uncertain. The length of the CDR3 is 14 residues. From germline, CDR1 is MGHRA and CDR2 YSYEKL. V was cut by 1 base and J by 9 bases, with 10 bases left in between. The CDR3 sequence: CASSQVTAGSPLHF. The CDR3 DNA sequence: TGCGCCAGCAGCCAAGTCACGGCCGGTTCACCCCTCCACTTT.

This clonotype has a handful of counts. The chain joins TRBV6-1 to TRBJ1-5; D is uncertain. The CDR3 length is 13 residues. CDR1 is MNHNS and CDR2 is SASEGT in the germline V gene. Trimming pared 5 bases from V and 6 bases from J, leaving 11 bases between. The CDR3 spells CASSIAWGQPQHF. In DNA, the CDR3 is TGTGCCAGCAGTATTGCCTGGGGTCAGCCCCAGCATTTT.

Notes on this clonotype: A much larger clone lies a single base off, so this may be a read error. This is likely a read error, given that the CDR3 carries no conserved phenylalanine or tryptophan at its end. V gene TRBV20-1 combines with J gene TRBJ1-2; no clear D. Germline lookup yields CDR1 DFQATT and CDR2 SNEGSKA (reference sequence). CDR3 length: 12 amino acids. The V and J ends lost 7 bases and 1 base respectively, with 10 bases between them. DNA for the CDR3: TGCAGTGTTAAATCCGATAACTATGGCTACACCATC. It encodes CSVKSDNYGYTI.

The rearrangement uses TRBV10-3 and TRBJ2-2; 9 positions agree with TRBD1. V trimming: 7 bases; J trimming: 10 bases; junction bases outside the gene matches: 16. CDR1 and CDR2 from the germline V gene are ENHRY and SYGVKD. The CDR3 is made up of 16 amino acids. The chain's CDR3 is CAITHPGTGYSVELFF. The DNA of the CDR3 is TGTGCCATCACCCACCCCGGGACAGGGTACAGCGTGGAGCTGTTTTTT.

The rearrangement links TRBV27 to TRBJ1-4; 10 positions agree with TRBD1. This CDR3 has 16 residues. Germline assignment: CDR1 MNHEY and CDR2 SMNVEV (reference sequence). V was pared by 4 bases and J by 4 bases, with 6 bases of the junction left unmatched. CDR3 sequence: CASSSRDRGFNEKLFF. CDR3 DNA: TGTGCCAGCAGTTCCCGGGACAGGGGTTTTAATGAAAAACTGTTTTTT.

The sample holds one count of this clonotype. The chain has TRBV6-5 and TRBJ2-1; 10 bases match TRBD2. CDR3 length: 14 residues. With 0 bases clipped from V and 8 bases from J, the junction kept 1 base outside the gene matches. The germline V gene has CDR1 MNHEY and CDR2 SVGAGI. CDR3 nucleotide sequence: TGTGCCAGCAGTTACTCGGGGACTAGCGATGAGCAGTTCTTC. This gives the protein CASSYSGTSDEQFF.

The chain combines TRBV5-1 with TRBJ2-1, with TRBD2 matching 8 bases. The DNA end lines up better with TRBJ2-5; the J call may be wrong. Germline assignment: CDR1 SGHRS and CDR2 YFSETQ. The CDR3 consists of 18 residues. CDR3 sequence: CASSLESGGPPSQETQYF. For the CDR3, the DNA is TGCGCCAGCAGCTTGGAGAGCGGGGGCCCCCCCTCACAAGAGACCCAGTACTTC.

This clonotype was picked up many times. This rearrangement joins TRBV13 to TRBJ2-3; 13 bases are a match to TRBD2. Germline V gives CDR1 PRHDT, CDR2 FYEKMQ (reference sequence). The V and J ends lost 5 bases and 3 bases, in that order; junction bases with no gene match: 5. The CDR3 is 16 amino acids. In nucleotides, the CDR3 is TGTGCCAGCAGCCCATGGACTAGCGGGGGTACAGATACGCAGTATTTT. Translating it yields CASSPWTSGGTDTQYF.

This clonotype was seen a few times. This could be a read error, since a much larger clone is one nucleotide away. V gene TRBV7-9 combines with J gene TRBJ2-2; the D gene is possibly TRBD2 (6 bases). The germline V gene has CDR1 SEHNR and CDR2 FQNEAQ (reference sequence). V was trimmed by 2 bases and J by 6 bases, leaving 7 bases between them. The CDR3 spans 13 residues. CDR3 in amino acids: CASSLWEAGELFF. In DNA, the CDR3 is TGTGCCAGCAGCTTATGGGAGGCCGGGGAGCTGTTTTTT.

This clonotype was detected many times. CDR3 protein: CASSVALGQGAAETQYF. The CDR3 DNA follows: TGTGCCAGCAGCGTAGCACTCGGACAGGGGGCAGCGGAGACCCAGTACTTC. The chain joins TRBV9 to TRBJ2-5, with TRBD1 matching 11 bases. With V trimmed by 0 bases and J by 5 bases, 9 bases remained unmatched. From germline, CDR1 is SGDLS and CDR2 YYNGEE. This CDR3 comprises 17 residues.

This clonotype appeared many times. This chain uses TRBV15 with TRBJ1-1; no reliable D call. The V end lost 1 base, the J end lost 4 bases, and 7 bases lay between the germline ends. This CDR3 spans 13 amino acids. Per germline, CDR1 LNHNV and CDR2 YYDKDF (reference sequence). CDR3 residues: CATSRVGTTEAFF. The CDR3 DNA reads TGTGCCACCAGCAGAGTAGGTACCACTGAAGCTTTCTTT.

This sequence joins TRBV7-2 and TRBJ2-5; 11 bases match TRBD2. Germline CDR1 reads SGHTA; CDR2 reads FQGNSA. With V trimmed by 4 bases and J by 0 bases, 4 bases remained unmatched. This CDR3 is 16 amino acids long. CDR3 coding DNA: TGTGCCAGCAGCTCACCTAGCGGGGGGTACCAAGAGACCCAGTACTTC. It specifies CASSSPSGGYQETQYF.

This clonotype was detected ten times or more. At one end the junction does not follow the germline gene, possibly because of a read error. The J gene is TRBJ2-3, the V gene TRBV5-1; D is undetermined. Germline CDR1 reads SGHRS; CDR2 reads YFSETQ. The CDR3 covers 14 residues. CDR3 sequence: CASSLGESTDTQYF. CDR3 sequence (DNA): TGTGCCAGCAGCTTGGGTGAGAGCACAGATACGCAGTATTTT. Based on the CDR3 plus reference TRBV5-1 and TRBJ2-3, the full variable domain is KAGVTQTPRYLIKTRGQQVTLSCSPISGHRSVSWYQQTPGQGLQFLFEYFSETQRNKGNFPGRFSGRQFSNSRSEMNVSTLELGDSALYLCASSLGESTDTQYFGPGTRLTVL.

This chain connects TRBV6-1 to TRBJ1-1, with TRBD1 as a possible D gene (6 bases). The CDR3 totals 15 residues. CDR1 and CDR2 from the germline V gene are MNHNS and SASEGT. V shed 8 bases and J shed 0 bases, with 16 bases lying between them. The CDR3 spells CASPPPQGLNTEAFF. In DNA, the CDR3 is TGTGCCAGCCCCCCCCCACAGGGACTGAACACTGAAGCTTTCTTT.

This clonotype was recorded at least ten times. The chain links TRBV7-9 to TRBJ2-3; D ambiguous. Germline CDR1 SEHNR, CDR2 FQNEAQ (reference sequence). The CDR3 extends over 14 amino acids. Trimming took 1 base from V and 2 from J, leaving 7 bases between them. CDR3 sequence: CASSLVGHTDTQYF. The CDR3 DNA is TGTGCCAGCAGCTTAGTCGGCCACACAGATACGCAGTATTTT. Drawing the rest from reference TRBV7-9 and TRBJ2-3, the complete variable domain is DTGVSQNPRHKITKRGQNVTFRCDPISEHNRLYWYRQTLGQGPEFLTYFQNEAQLEKSRLLSDRFSAERPKGSFSTLEIQRTEQGDSAMYLCASSLVGHTDTQYFGPGTRLTVL.

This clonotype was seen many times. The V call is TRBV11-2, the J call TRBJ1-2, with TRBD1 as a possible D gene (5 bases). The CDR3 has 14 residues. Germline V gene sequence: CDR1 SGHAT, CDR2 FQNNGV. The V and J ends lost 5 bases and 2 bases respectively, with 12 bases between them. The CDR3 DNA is TGTGCCAGCAGCCCCGGCCCAGGGAACTATGGCTACACCTTC. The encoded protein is CASSPGPGNYGYTF.

CDR3 bases: TGTGCCAGCAGCGAAAGAGACGGACCAAATGAAAAACTGTTTTTT. This codes for CASSERDGPNEKLFF. The rearrangement uses TRBV7-9 and TRBJ1-4; no reliable D call. V shed 5 bases and J shed 5 bases, with 15 bases lying between them. Germline V CDR1 and CDR2: SEHNR, FQNEAQ (reference sequence). This CDR3 has 15 residues.

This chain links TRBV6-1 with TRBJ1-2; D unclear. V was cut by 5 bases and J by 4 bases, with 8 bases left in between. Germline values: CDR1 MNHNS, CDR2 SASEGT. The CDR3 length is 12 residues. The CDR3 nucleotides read TGTGCCAGCAGTACGAACAGCTATGGCTACACCTTC. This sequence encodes CASSTNSYGYTF.

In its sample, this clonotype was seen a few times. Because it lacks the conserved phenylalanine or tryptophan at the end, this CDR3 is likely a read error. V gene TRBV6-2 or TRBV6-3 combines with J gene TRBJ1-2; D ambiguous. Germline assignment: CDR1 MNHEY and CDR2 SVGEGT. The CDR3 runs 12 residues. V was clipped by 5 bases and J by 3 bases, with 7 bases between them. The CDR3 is CASSPSYYGYTL. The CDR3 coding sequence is TGTGCCAGCAGTCCCAGCTACTATGGCTACACCCTC.